This T cell receptor beta chain is from a study of molecular identifiers for immune sequencing clone quantification. Findings and limits, study-wide: Jurkat TCR RNA that was spiked in from one cell was reportedly detectable among 950,000 to 1,000,000 naive cells.

Trimming took off 0 bases at V and 4 bases at J, with 3 bases between the two ends. Germline CDR1 reads MGHRA; CDR2 reads YSYEKL. This CDR3 has 13 amino acids. Remarks on this clonotype: The antigen remains undetermined.

From the PCR reads, TCRdb called clonotypes with MiXCR, one entry per CDR3 protein. Of around 300,000 distinct CDR3 sequences listed, about a quarter are singletons. A CD8+CD4-CCR7+CD45RA+ phenotype served as the sorting definition for naive CD8 T cells. The TCR was taken from a human donor in good health. Some libraries in this study had Jurkat cell RNA spiked in. This chain uses TRBV4-1 with TRBJ2-2, with unresolved D. Source material: naive CD8+ T cells from blood, with Jurkat cell RNA spiked in. Sample subset: FACS-sorted CD8+CD4-CCR7+CD45RA+ naive T cells. This chain's CDR3 is CASSQEVTGELFF. In DNA, the CDR3 is TGCGCCAGCAGCCAAGAAGTCACCGGGGAGCTGTTTTTT.